This is a list of T cell receptor beta chains from one sample in a study of vaccination and CD4 T cells after COVID-19. TCRdb redid the calling of the PCR reads with MiXCR, one entry per CDR3 protein. The profile covers approximately 4,400 distinct CDR3 sequences, with 43% appearing a single time and roughly three fifths taken by the ten largest. These receptors have no identified antigens. Sequencing was performed on CD4+ T cells from blood, cultured in vitro. The receptors derive from a human donor who had recovered from COVID-19. Each CDR3 is given with its conserved first and last residue. A D gene is named only where the DNA matches it firmly. Size is omitted from some rows. Given values are once, few, many or a class for expanded clones.

-,-,TRBV20-1,TRBJ1-2,TGCAGTGCTTCTTTGCTCGCGAGACAGGACCATGGCTACACCTTC,CSASLLARQDHGYTF
-,few,TRBV20-1,TRBJ1-1,TGCAGTGCTAGAGATTCGGGGGCGGGACGCATGAACACTGAAGCTTTCTTT,CSARDSGAGRMNTEAFF
TRBD1,-,TRBV11-3,TRBJ1-1,TGTGCCAGCAGCTTACCCCGGCCAGGGGGACGCGCTGAAGCTTTCTTT,CASSLPRPGGRAEAFF
-,few,TRBV20-1,TRBJ1-6,TGCAGTGCTAGGGCTTGGAAAGAGCAGAGAAATTCACCCCTCCACTTT,CSARAWKEQRNSPLHF
-,-,TRBV12-3/TRBV12-4,TRBJ1-5,TGTGCCAGCAGTCCCCCTTCGACAGGCAGCAATCAGCCCCAGCATTTT,CASSPPSTGSNQPQHF
-,-,TRBV2,TRBJ1-2,TGTGCCAGCAGTACGGGGGACATCTACGGCTACACCTTC,CASSTGDIYGYTF
-,few,TRBV7-6,TRBJ1-2,TGTGCCAGCAGCTTAGGGGCAGGCCTGGAGTATGGCTACACCTTC,CASSLGAGLEYGYTF
-,-,TRBV7-2,TRBJ2-7,TGTGCCAGCAGCTTCTCTCCCGGCTACGAGCAGTACTTC,CASSFSPGYEQYF
TRBD2,-,TRBV19,TRBJ2-3,TGTGCCAGTAGTATGGGACTAGACACAGATACGCAGTATTTT,CASSMGLDTDTQYF
TRBD1,few,TRBV6-1,TRBJ1-2,TGTGCCAGCAGACGGGACAGGGCCGGTAACTATGGCTACACCTTC,CASRRDRAGNYGYTF
-,large,TRBV7-9,TRBJ2-5,TGTGCCAGCAGCTCGTATTTGGAGACCCAGTACTTC,CASSSYLETQYF
TRBD1,-,TRBV7-2,TRBJ2-2,TGTGCCAGCAGCTTAGAGGGGGCGCCGGACGGGGAGCTGTTTTTT,CASSLEGAPDGELFF
TRBD1,-,TRBV6-2/TRBV6-3,TRBJ1-2,TGTGCCAGCAGCCAAATTGGAGATCCGACAGGGGACGATGGCTACACCTTC,CASSQIGDPTGDDGYTF
-,-,TRBV7-9,TRBJ1-2,TGTGCCAGCAGCTACAGGGAATTTAACTATGGCTTCACCTTC,CASSYREFNYGFTF
TRBD1,-,TRBV6-1,TRBJ1-5,TGTGCCAGCAGTGTTCGGACAGGGGGCAATCAGCCCCAGCATTTT,CASSVRTGGNQPQHF
TRBD2,large,TRBV6-2/TRBV6-3,TRBJ2-7,TGTGCCAGCAGCCCCATGGGACTAGCGGGAGGCCGAGATCCCTACGAGCAGTACTTC,CASSPMGLAGGRDPYEQYF
TRBD1,medium-sized,TRBV4-2,TRBJ2-7,TGTGCCAGCAGCCAAGATACAGGGGGCCCCTACGAGCAGTACTTC,CASSQDTGGPYEQYF
TRBD1,few,TRBV7-9,TRBJ1-6,TGTGCCAGCAGCCTGACAGGGACGGCAAATTCACCCCTCCACTTT,CASSLTGTANSPLHF
TRBD2,-,TRBV7-8,TRBJ2-7,TGTGCCAGCAGCTTACCGGGGACTAGCGGGAGGCAAGGGACGTACGAGCAGTACTTC,CASSLPGTSGRQGTYEQYF
-,-,TRBV20-1,TRBJ2-2,TGCAGTGCTAGTGAGGGAATAGACGGGGAGCTGTTTTTT,CSASEGIDGELFF
-,-,TRBV7-2,TRBJ2-2,TGTGCCAGCAGCCCTACGGGGGCCGGGGAGCTGTTTTTT,CASSPTGAGELFF
-,once,TRBV28,TRBJ2-3,TGTGCCAGCAGTACGGACGCCGATACGCAGTATTTT,CASSTDADTQYF
-,-,TRBV6-5,TRBJ2-7,TGTGCCAGCAGTTACCCGACGGGGGTCGGGACGGAGGCCTACGAGCAGTACTTC,CASSYPTGVGTEAYEQYF
-,-,TRBV21-1,TRBJ2-5,TGTGCCAGCAGCAAAGGTCGGGCAGGGTCCCTACAAGAGACCCAGTACTTC,CASSKGRAGSLQETQYF
-,-,TRBV12-1,TRBJ2-1,TGTGCCAGCAGCTTTGCTGGGCGCATCCCCGCGGAGTTCTTC,CASSFAGRIPAEFF
TRBD2,once,TRBV2,TRBJ2-3,TGTGCCAGCAGTTTAGCGGGAGAAAGTTCAGATACGCAGTATTTT,CASSLAGESSDTQYF
-,-,TRBV6-2/TRBV6-3,TRBJ1-6,TGTGCCAGCAGACCGGGACTGAGTGTTTATAATTCACCCCTCCACTTT,CASRPGLSVYNSPLHF
-,-,TRBV15,TRBJ2-2,TGTGCCACCAGCAAGGTGGGGACGAACACCGGGGAGCTGTTTTTT,CATSKVGTNTGELFF
-,-,TRBV7-9,TRBJ2-3,TGTGCCAGCAGCCCTTCCTGGAGCACAGATACGCAGTATTTT,CASSPSWSTDTQYF
-,-,TRBV9,TRBJ1-3,TGTGCCAGCAGCGTAGCACTAGGCTCTGGAAACACCATATATTTT,CASSVALGSGNTIYF
TRBD2,-,TRBV7-2,TRBJ2-5,TGTGCCAGCAGCCTGACTAGCGGGGTAGAGACCCAGTACTTC,CASSLTSGVETQYF
TRBD1,-,TRBV5-4,TRBJ2-7,TGTGCCAGCAGCAGGGACAGCTACGAGCAGTACTTT,CASSRDSYEQYF
-,-,TRBV2,TRBJ1-1,TGTGCCAGCAGTGCTTTTCGTCCTGGGGACACTGAAGCTTTCTTT,CASSAFRPGDTEAFF
TRBD1,few,TRBV6-5,TRBJ1-5,TGTGCCAGCAGTTACGGGGACAGGGAGAGTCAGCCCCAGCATTTT,CASSYGDRESQPQHF
-,-,TRBV10-3,TRBJ2-7,TGTGCCATCAGTGATTATAGTCGGATAGGCGAGCAGTACTTC,CAISDYSRIGEQYF
TRBD2,-,TRBV24-1,TRBJ2-1,TGTGCCACCAGTGATCCTTCTATAGCGGGAAACCAGGATGAGCAGTTCTTC,CATSDPSIAGNQDEQFF
-,-,TRBV5-1,TRBJ2-3,TGCGCCAGCAGCCCTGGGGGTCCCACGACGGATACGCAGTATTTT,CASSPGGPTTDTQYF
-,-,TRBV12-3/TRBV12-4,TRBJ2-1,TGTGCCAGCAGTTTAGACCTTGGAGGCTACAATGAGCAGTTCTTC,CASSLDLGGYNEQFF
-,-,TRBV6-5,TRBJ1-5,TGTGCCAGCAGTTACCGCCCCCACCAGCCCCAGCATTTT,CASSYRPHQPQHF
TRBD1,few,TRBV30,TRBJ1-2,TGTGCCTGGAGTCTCCAAAATCGACAGGGCTATGGCTACACCTTC,CAWSLQNRQGYGYTF
TRBD2,few,TRBV20-1,TRBJ2-3,TGCAGTGCTCTCGGACTAGTCAGGGATACGCAGTATTTT,CSALGLVRDTQYF
-,few,TRBV20-1,TRBJ2-5,TGCAGTGCTACAGCCTTCCCCGGCAGGGTTGGAGAGACCCAGTACTTC,CSATAFPGRVGETQYF
-,-,TRBV25-1,TRBJ2-5,TGTGCCAGCAGTGAATGGGGGGCAGGGGAGACCCAGTACTTC,CASSEWGAGETQYF
-,-,TRBV27,TRBJ2-3,TGTGCCAGCAGTATAAGGGTCGGCCGCACAGATACGCAGTATTTT,CASSIRVGRTDTQYF
-,-,TRBV2,TRBJ2-7,TGTGCCACCCGGGCCTACGGGCAGTACTTC,CATRAYGQYF
-,few,TRBV11-2,TRBJ1-6,TGTGCCAGCACCGAATTAGGCTTCGGCGGTTCACCCCTCCACTTT,CASTELGFGGSPLHF
-,medium-sized,TRBV11-3,TRBJ2-5,TGTGCCAGCAGTTCACTCGACAGCCAAGAGACCCAGTACTTC,CASSSLDSQETQYF
TRBD2,-,TRBV20-1,TRBJ2-7,TGCAGTGCAAACAGCCTAGCGGGGCGAACCTTC,CSANSLAGRTF
TRBD1,few,TRBV7-6,TRBJ1-6,TGTGCCAGCAGCCTGGACAGGGTTAGTTCACCCCTCCACTTT,CASSLDRVSSPLHF
-,-,TRBV7-3,TRBJ2-5,TGTGCCAGCAGTTTACGCCGAGGGGAGACCCAGTACTTC,CASSLRRGETQYF
-,-,TRBV21-1,TRBJ1-2,TGTGCCAGCAGCAAAATAGGTAGGCGGGACCCACCCTCTAACTATGGCTACACCTTC,CASSKIGRRDPPSNYGYTF
TRBD1,once,TRBV2,TRBJ2-2,TGTGCCAGCAGTGTTGACAGGGCTGGCACCGGGGAGCTGTTTTTT,CASSVDRAGTGELFF
TRBD1,-,TRBV20-1,TRBJ1-5,TGCAGTGCTAGTCGACAGGGGCATCAGCCCCAGCATTTT,CSASRQGHQPQHF